Shown below are 26 T cell receptor beta chains from a single sample sequenced in a study of vaccination and CD4 T cells after COVID-19. Their antigens are not known. Treatment meaning: roughly ten-day PBMC culture with coronavirus spike peptide pools or control peptides (ViraFEST assay). Cultured CD4+ T-cell DNA underwent Oncomine TCR Beta short-read sequencing. MiXCR was run by TCRdb on the PCR reads, yielding one entry per CDR3 protein. Altogether fewer than 15,000 distinct CDR3 sequences are present, roughly 50% being singletons, with the ten largest covering over 9%. Material: CD4+ T cells from blood, cultured in vitro, obtained before SARS-CoV-2 vaccination. The source of these receptors is a human donor who had recovered from COVID-19.

The chain combines TRBV4-3 with TRBJ2-3; D is perhaps TRBD1 (6 bases). Between the trimmed V and J ends, which lost 3 bases and 3 bases, there was a span of 13 bases. Looked up from germline, CDR1 is LGHNA and CDR2 is YSLEER. The CDR3 loop spans 15 amino acids. The CDR3 sequence: CASSQFQGTTDTQYF. CDR3 DNA sequence: TGCGCCAGCAGCCAGTTTCAGGGGACAACAGATACGCAGTATTTT.

V usage is TRBV7-2 and J usage is TRBJ1-2; no clear D gene. Germline V gene data show CDR1 as SGHTA and CDR2 as FQGNSA. V was trimmed by 0 bases and J by 6 bases, leaving 8 bases between them. The CDR3 runs to 13 residues. CDR3 sequence (DNA): TGTGCCAGCAGCTTAGCAGGGTATGATGGCTACACCTTC. It codes for CASSLAGYDGYTF.

This chain connects TRBV2 to TRBJ2-2; a weak D match, TRBD1 (6 bases). Germline values: CDR1 SNHLY, CDR2 FYNNEI. The V end lost 7 bases, the J end lost 0 bases, and 12 bases lay between the germline ends. CDR3 length equals 15 residues. CDR3 nucleotides: TGTGCCAGCAAAGGGACAAGGGCGAACACCGGGGAGCTGTTTTTT. This gives the protein CASKGTRANTGELFF.

The CDR3, as DNA: TGTGCCAGCAGGGATAGACAGGGGGCAATCAACGGCTACACCTTC. It encodes CASRDRQGAINGYTF. The V gene is TRBV6-1, the J gene TRBJ1-2; 10 nucleotides align to TRBD1. Germline V gene sequence: CDR1 MNHNS, CDR2 SASEGT. This CDR3 comprises 15 residues. V trimming: 6 bases; J trimming: 8 bases; junction bases outside the gene matches: 12.

This clonotype has a handful of counts. The V call is TRBV10-1, the J call TRBJ1-5; D may be TRBD1 (5 bases). The CDR3 is 16 residues long. Germline V gene lookup returns CDR1 WNHNN and CDR2 SYGVQD (reference sequence). V lost 7 bases and J lost 5, with 21 bases in between. CDR3 protein: CASTPLGWGTDQPQHF. CDR3 sequence (DNA): TGCGCCAGCACTCCCCTTGGGTGGGGGACCGATCAGCCCCAGCATTTT.

CDR3 nucleotides: TGTGCCAGCACCCCGCGGGGAGCATACAATTCACCCCTCCACTTT. It encodes CASTPRGAYNSPLHF. The chain recombines TRBV27 with TRBJ1-6; no clear D gene. The ends were cut back, 7 bases at V and 7 bases at J, with 17 bases in the middle. This CDR3 is built from 15 residues. Per germline, CDR1 MNHEY and CDR2 SMNVEV (reference sequence).

The V and J genes are TRBV20-1 and TRBJ1-5; D is uncertain. Trimming removed 0 bases from V and 0 bases from J, with 18 bases in between. The CDR3 loop spans 18 amino acids. Per germline, CDR1 DFQATT and CDR2 SNEGSKA (reference sequence). CDR3 DNA: TGCAGTGCTAGAGATGCATTGACTCGTTATTATAGCAATCAGCCCCAGCATTTT. It specifies CSARDALTRYYSNQPQHF.

The gene calls are TRBV10-3 and TRBJ2-3; 8 nucleotides line up with TRBD1. Germline trimming cut 6 bases from V and 0 bases from J; bases unmatched to any gene: 5. CDR3 length: 15 residues. Per the germline V gene, CDR1 is ENHRY and CDR2 is SYGVKD. The CDR3: CAIRTDRESTDTQYF. The CDR3 nucleotides are TGTGCCATCAGAACGGACAGGGAAAGCACAGATACGCAGTATTTT.

The chain recombines TRBV12-3 or TRBV12-4 with TRBJ2-3, with 8 bases identical to TRBD1. With V trimmed by 7 bases and J by 3 bases, 9 bases remained unmatched. The CDR3 has 15 residues. CDR3 protein: CASTQQGVVTDTQYF. The CDR3 region has the DNA TGTGCCAGCACCCAACAGGGGGTAGTGACAGATACGCAGTATTTT.

The chain recombines TRBV19 with TRBJ2-5; TRBD1 matches 10 bases. The V segment lost 7 bases and the J segment 1 base; nucleotides outside the gene matches: 3. Germline V CDR1 and CDR2: LNHDA, SQIVND (reference sequence). The CDR3 loop spans 14 amino acids. The CDR3 nucleotides are TGTGCCAGTAAAGACAGGGGGCCCCAAGAGACCCAGTACTTC. Protein product: CASKDRGPQETQYF.

The V call is TRBV23-1, the J call TRBJ2-4, with 11 bases that match TRBD2. TRBV23-1 is annotated as an ORF whose role is uncertain. J was trimmed by 0 bases and V by 2 bases; bases with no gene match: 0. CDR3 size: 16 residues. The CDR3 DNA follows: TGCGCCAGCAGTCAAGGACTAGCGGGAGCCAAAAACATTCAGTACTTC. Its translation is CASSQGLAGAKNIQYF.

V usage is TRBV28 and J usage is TRBJ1-1, with D perhaps matching TRBD1 (6 bases). The CDR3 extends over 14 amino acids. Germline V gene lookup returns CDR1 MDHEN and CDR2 SYDVKM. V lost 6 bases, J lost 3 bases, and 14 bases lay in between. The CDR3 DNA reads as TGTGCCAGCAGCCCGGACAGCGAATACACTGAAGCTTTCTTT. It specifies CASSPDSEYTEAFF.

The gene calls are TRBV2 and TRBJ1-1; 7 nucleotides align to TRBD1. CDR3 length equals 14 residues. The germline CDR1 and CDR2 sequences are SNHLY and FYNNEI. V lost 4 bases, J lost 6 bases, and 8 bases stayed unmatched. CDR3 DNA sequence: TGTGCCAGCAGTGGCTCAGGGGGGTGGGCTGAAGCTTTCTTT. Translating gives CASSGSGGWAEAFF.

Comment on this clonotype: The junction shows a germline mismatch at one end, possibly a read error. The CDR3 sequence is CASRLGTNNEQFF. As DNA, the CDR3 is TGTGCCAGCAGGTTAGGGACCAACAATGAGCAGTTCTTC. This rearrangement joins TRBV7-2 to TRBJ2-1; D may correspond to TRBD1 or TRBD2 (5 bases each). CDR3 length equals 13 residues. Germline-derived CDR1 and CDR2 are SGHTA and FQGNSA.

The genes are TRBV2 and TRBJ2-1; 7 bases are a match to TRBD1. The CDR3 covers 14 residues. Germline CDR1 reads SNHLY; CDR2 reads FYNNEI. V lost 6 bases and J lost 6; bases outside the gene matches: 8. The CDR3 sequence: CASRTPGQTNEQFF. In nucleotides, the CDR3 is TGTGCCAGCAGAACACCGGGACAGACCAATGAGCAGTTCTTC. Full variable domain (remainder filled in from reference TRBV2 and TRBJ2-1): EPEVTQTPSHQVTQMGQEVILRCVPISNHLYFYWYRQILGQKVEFLVSFYNNEISEKSEIFDDQFSVERPDGSNFTLKIRSTKLEDSAMYFCASRTPGQTNEQFFGPGTRLTVL.

The chain combines TRBV5-4 with TRBJ1-1, with a tentative D call TRBD1 (5 bases). Germline lookup yields CDR1 SGHNT and CDR2 YYREEE (reference sequence). The CDR3 runs to 14 residues. V was cut by 0 bases and J by 4 bases, with 10 bases left in between. CDR3 in amino acids: CASSLGGQGTEAFF. The DNA for the CDR3 is TGTGCCAGCAGCTTGGGGGGCCAAGGCACTGAAGCTTTCTTT.

This chain's CDR3 is CASSLMSTDTQYF. CDR3 sequence (DNA): TGTGCCAGCAGCTTAATGAGCACAGATACGCAGTATTTT. V gene TRBV7-3 combines with J gene TRBJ2-3; D call uncertain. The germline V gene encodes CDR1 SGHTA and CDR2 FQGTGA. The CDR3 consists of 13 residues. The V end lost 1 base, the J end lost 0 bases, and 2 bases lay between the germline ends.

The table lists this clonotype with a count of one. This rearrangement joins TRBV12-3 or TRBV12-4 to TRBJ2-7; 13 nucleotides match TRBD2. The CDR3 consists of 16 residues. J lost 3 bases, V lost 5 bases, and 7 bases had no gene match. CDR3 loop: CASSIGTSGAHYEQYF. The CDR3 DNA is TGTGCCAGCAGTATAGGGACTAGCGGGGCCCACTACGAGCAGTACTTC.

The rearrangement joins TRBV19 to TRBJ2-3; D is unclear. Between the trimmed V and J ends, which lost 4 bases and 1 base, there was a span of 6 bases. The CDR3 consists of 13 residues. The germline V gene has CDR1 LNHDA and CDR2 SQIVND (reference sequence). The chain's CDR3 is CASSTSGTDTQYF. CDR3 nucleotides: TGTGCCAGTAGTACCAGCGGCACAGATACGCAGTATTTT.

This clonotype was detected only once. The V gene is TRBV6-2 or TRBV6-3, the J gene TRBJ2-3, with D unresolved. The CDR3 is made up of 15 amino acids. V dropped 7 bases and J dropped 2 bases, with 16 bases sitting between them. From germline, CDR1 is MNHEY and CDR2 SVGEGT. The CDR3 bases are TGTGCCAGCACCTACCAGGCCAGATACACAGATACGCAGTATTTT. Encoded protein: CASTYQARYTDTQYF.

The V gene is TRBV14, the J gene TRBJ2-3; 7 bases are a match to TRBD1. The CDR3 consists of 15 residues. J lost 8 bases, V lost 5 bases, and 13 bases had no gene match. The germline V gene has CDR1 SGHDN and CDR2 FVKESK. The CDR3 DNA is TGTGCCAGCAGCGAGACAGGGTTTTCCGCGGTTACGCAGTATTTT. It codes for CASSETGFSAVTQYF.

This clonotype was seen a handful of times. The gene calls are TRBV20-1 and TRBJ2-7; no reliable D call. The CDR3 spans 19 residues. Germline values: CDR1 DFQATT, CDR2 SNEGSKA (reference sequence). Between the trimmed V and J ends, which lost 2 bases and 1 base, there was a span of 27 bases. CDR3 bases: TGCAGTGCTAGATATGCCTCTGACCCATTCCGACGTCCATCCTACGAGCAGTACTTC. Translation gives CSARYASDPFRRPSYEQYF.

This clonotype was detected a few times. CDR3 protein: CASSLVIHHSNQPQHF. Written as DNA, the CDR3 is TGTGCCAGCAGCTTAGTAATCCACCATAGCAATCAGCCCCAGCATTTT. The chain couples TRBV7-9 to TRBJ1-5; D is ambiguous. The length of the CDR3 is 16 residues. Trimming cost V 1 base and J 0 bases, with 10 bases left between them. Germline-derived CDR1 and CDR2 are SEHNR and FQNEAQ (reference sequence).

In DNA, the CDR3 is TGTGCCAGCAGCCCAAAAGAAGGCTACACCTTC. Translation: CASSPKEGYTF. The rearrangement links TRBV7-9 to TRBJ1-2; D ambiguous. Germline V gene data show CDR1 as SEHNR and CDR2 as FQNEAQ (reference sequence). The CDR3 is 11 residues long. Trimming took off 5 bases at V and 8 bases at J, with 9 bases between the two ends. Full variable domain (missing parts from reference TRBV7-9 and TRBJ1-2): DTGVSQNPRHKITKRGQNVTFRCDPISEHNRLYWYRQTLGQGPEFLTYFQNEAQLEKSRLLSDRFSAERPKGSFSTLEIQRTEQGDSAMYLCASSPKEGYTFGSGTRLTVV.

The table lists this clonotype with a few counts. The chain is built from TRBV6-5 and TRBJ2-5, with D tentatively TRBD1 (6 bases). CDR1 and CDR2 from the germline V gene are MNHEY and SVGAGI. Trimming shortened V by 4 bases and J by 4 bases, and 19 bases separated the two germline ends. This CDR3 is built from 16 residues. The CDR3 sequence: CASSLLGDRGGETQYF. The CDR3, as DNA: TGTGCCAGCAGTTTACTCGGAGACAGAGGGGGAGAGACCCAGTACTTC.

This clonotype was recorded a few times. The chain carries TRBV2 and TRBJ1-5, with TRBD1 as a possible D gene (6 bases). CDR3 length equals 14 residues. V lost 5 bases and J lost 2, with 10 bases in between. The germline gives CDR1 SNHLY, CDR2 FYNNEI. CDR3 nucleotides: TGTGCCAGCAGTCAACAGGGAGGCAATCAGCCCCAGCATTTT. Amino acids: CASSQQGGNQPQHF.